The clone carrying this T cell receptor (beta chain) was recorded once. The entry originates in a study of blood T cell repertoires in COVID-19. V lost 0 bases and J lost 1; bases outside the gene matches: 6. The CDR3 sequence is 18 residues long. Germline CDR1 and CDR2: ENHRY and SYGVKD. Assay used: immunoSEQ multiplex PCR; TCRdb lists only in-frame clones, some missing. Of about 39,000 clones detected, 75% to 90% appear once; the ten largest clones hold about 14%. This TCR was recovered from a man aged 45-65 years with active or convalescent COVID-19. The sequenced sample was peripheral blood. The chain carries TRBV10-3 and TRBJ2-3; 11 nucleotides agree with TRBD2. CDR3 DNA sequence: TGTGCCATCAGTGAGTCGATAGGTAGCGGGGGGGGCACAGATACGCAGTATTTT. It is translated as CAISESIGSGGGTDTQYF.